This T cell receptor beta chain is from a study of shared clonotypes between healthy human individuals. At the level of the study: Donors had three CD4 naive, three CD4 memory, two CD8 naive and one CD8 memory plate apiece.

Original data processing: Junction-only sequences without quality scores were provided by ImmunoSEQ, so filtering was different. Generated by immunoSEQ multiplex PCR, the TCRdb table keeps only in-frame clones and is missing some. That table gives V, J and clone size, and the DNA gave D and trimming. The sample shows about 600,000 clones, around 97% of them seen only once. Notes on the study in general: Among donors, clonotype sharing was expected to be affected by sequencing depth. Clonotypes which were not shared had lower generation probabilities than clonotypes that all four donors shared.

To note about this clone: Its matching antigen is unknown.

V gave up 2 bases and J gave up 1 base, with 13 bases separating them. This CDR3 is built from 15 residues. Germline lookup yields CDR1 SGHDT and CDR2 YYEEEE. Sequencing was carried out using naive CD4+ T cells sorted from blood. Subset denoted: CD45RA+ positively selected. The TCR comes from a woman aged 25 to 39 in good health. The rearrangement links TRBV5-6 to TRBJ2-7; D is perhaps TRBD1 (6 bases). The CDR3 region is CASSFFTGRSYEQYF. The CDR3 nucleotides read TGTGCCAGCAGCTTTTTCACAGGGAGATCCTACGAGCAGTACTTC.